The 22 T cell receptor beta chains given below trace back to one sample, sequenced in a study of OX40 agonist ivuxolimab in advanced cancers. Libraries were prepared by immunoSEQ multiplex PCR; TCRdb keeps only in-frame clonotypes and omits some of them. The table includes some 98,000 clones, about 79% detected once. The material sequenced was CD4+ or CD8+ T cells sorted from blood, taken in a trial of the OX40 agonist ivuxolimab. Receptors were obtained from an adult with an advanced solid tumor such as melanoma, head and neck, liver or kidney cancer.

This rearrangement joins TRBV4-1 to TRBJ2-7; D gene uncertain. Germline loops: CDR1 MGHRA, CDR2 YSYEKL. This CDR3 region has 16 residues. V was clipped by 0 bases and J by 4 bases, with 16 bases between them. CDR3 in DNA: TGCGCCAGCAGCCAAGATCGCACATCCCCCGTTTACGAGCAGTACTTC. The encoded protein is CASSQDRTSPVYEQYF.

This clone appeared a single time. The rearrangement links TRBV30 to TRBJ1-1, with D possibly being TRBD1 (5 bases). The CDR3 has 12 amino acids. The V end was cut by 3 bases, the J end by 6 bases, with 11 bases between. The germline gives CDR1 GTSNPN, CDR2 SVGIG (reference sequence). Here the CDR3 reads CAWSPGGAEAFF. The CDR3 nucleotides are TGTGCCTGGAGCCCCGGAGGGGCTGAAGCTTTCTTT.

V usage is TRBV7-2 and J usage is TRBJ2-5; 7 bases align to TRBD1. The CDR3 covers 13 residues. From germline, CDR1 is SGHTA and CDR2 FQGNSA. The V segment lost 5 bases and the J segment 7 bases; nucleotides outside the gene matches: 7. CDR3 in DNA: TGTGCCAGCAGCCCCCGACAGGGACCGACCCAGTACTTC. Its translation: CASSPRQGPTQYF.

The chain is built from TRBV18 and TRBJ2-1, with 8 bases that match TRBD2. The CDR3 length is 18 residues. Germline CDR1 KGHSH, CDR2 LQKENI. The V and J ends lost 0 bases and 4 bases, in that order; junction bases with no gene match: 11. The CDR3 DNA follows: TGTGCCAGCTCACCACCTCGGGGCTCGGGGGGGCAGTACAATGAGCAGTTCTTC. Its protein product is CASSPPRGSGGQYNEQFF.

This chain uses TRBV7-7 with TRBJ2-5, with 9 bases lining up with TRBD2. The ends lost 0 bases at V and 5 bases at J; junction bases unmatched: 4. This CDR3 comprises 15 residues. Looked up from germline, CDR1 is SSHAT and CDR2 is FNYEAQ (reference sequence). Written as DNA, the CDR3 is TGTGCCAGCAGCTTAGCTAGCGGGAGAATCGAGACCCAGTACTTC. Residues: CASSLASGRIETQYF.

The V gene is TRBV28, the J gene TRBJ1-5, with D possibly being TRBD1 (6 bases). The ends were cut back, 6 bases at V and 4 bases at J, with 16 bases in the middle. Germline V lookup: CDR1 MDHEN, CDR2 SYDVKM. This CDR3 spans 15 amino acids. The CDR3 coding sequence is TGTGCCAGCAGAAAGGAAAGAGGGGGAAATCAGCCCCAGCATTTT. It translates to CASRKERGGNQPQHF.

Details on this clone: This sample also contains other DNA sequences that code for the same CDR3. The CDR3 nucleotides are TGTGCCAGCAGTCTCACCGGGGAGCTGTTTTTT. This sequence encodes CASSLTGELFF. The chain links TRBV28 to TRBJ2-2; D is unclear. There are 11 residues in the CDR3. Germline CDR1 MDHEN, CDR2 SYDVKM. Deletions cut 5 bases from V and 4 bases from J, with 2 bases between. The whole variable domain, remainder taken from reference TRBV28 and TRBJ2-2, is DVKVTQSSRYLVKRTGEKVFLECVQDMDHENMFWYRQDPGLGLRLIYFSYDVKMKEKGDIPEGYSVSREKKERFSLILESASTNQTSMYLCASSLTGELFFGEGSRLTVL.

In this sample, this clone turned up once. The CDR3 region is CASSQGGQGDQPQHF. CDR3 nucleotide sequence: TGTGCCAGCAGCCAAGGAGGACAGGGGGATCAGCCCCAGCATTTT. The chain has TRBV4-2 and TRBJ1-5; 10 positions match TRBD1. The germline gives CDR1 LGHNA, CDR2 YNFKEQ. V was clipped by 1 base and J by 5 bases; unmatched bases: 2. The CDR3 has 15 amino acids.

This chain connects TRBV11-2 to TRBJ1-6, with 9 positions matching TRBD1. The V and J ends lost 5 bases and 6 bases, in that order; junction bases with no gene match: 8. Per germline, CDR1 SGHAT and CDR2 FQNNGV. The CDR3 consists of 16 residues. This CDR3 is CASSPRGTGFNSPLHF. Written as DNA, the CDR3 is TGTGCCAGCAGCCCGCGCGGGACAGGGTTTAATTCACCCCTCCACTTT. The full variable domain, in which reference TRBV11-2 and TRBJ1-6 provide the parts outside the CDR3, is EAGVAQSPRYKIIEKRQSVAFWCNPISGHATLYWYQQILGQGPKLLIQFQNNGVVDDSQLPKDRFSAERLKGVDSTLKIQPAKLEDSAVYLCASSPRGTGFNSPLHFGNGTRLTVT.

The V and J genes are TRBV27 and TRBJ2-2; 9 nucleotides match TRBD1. The V and J ends lost 5 bases and 2 bases, in that order; junction bases with no gene match: 6. Germline-derived CDR1 and CDR2 are MNHEY and SMNVEV (reference sequence). The CDR3 runs 16 residues. The CDR3 DNA reads TGTGCCAGCAGTCGTCCGGGACAGGGAAACACCGGGGAGCTGTTTTTT. Translating gives CASSRPGQGNTGELFF.

This clone was seen a single time. The chain carries TRBV5-1 and TRBJ2-1; weak D call: TRBD1 (6 bases). V was shortened by 9 bases and J by 0 bases, with 16 bases between the two germline ends. Germline V gene lookup returns CDR1 SGHRS and CDR2 YFSETQ. This CDR3 is built from 15 residues. The CDR3 here is CATSPGTYSYNEQFF. In DNA form, the CDR3 reads TGCGCCACCTCCCCCGGGACATACTCCTACAATGAGCAGTTCTTC.

The genes are TRBV7-8 and TRBJ1-4; TRBD1 aligns across 9 bases. Unmatched junction bases numbered 7, after V lost 4 bases and J lost 1 base. The CDR3 contains 17 residues. CDR1 and CDR2 (germline): SGHVS, FQNEAQ. The chain's CDR3 is CASSSLHRGRTNEKLFF. The CDR3 region has the DNA TGTGCCAGCAGCTCTCTCCACAGGGGGCGAACTAATGAAAAACTGTTTTTT.

The gene calls are TRBV6-1 and TRBJ1-5, with D uncertain. This CDR3 is 13 amino acids long. V lost 6 bases, J lost 0 bases, and 6 bases lay in between. Germline CDR1 and CDR2: MNHNS and SASEGT. The CDR3 loop is CASSLDSNQPQHF. The CDR3 DNA sequence: TGTGCCAGCAGCCTAGATAGCAATCAGCCCCAGCATTTT.

The V gene is TRBV6-6, the J gene TRBJ2-5; D not resolved. Germline V gene sequence: CDR1 MNHNY, CDR2 SVGAGI (reference sequence). CDR3 size: 11 residues. Trimming removed 5 bases from V and 7 bases from J, with 8 bases in between. The CDR3 DNA reads TGTGCCAGCAGTCCCTCTGGGACCCAGTACTTC. It codes for CASSPSGTQYF.

The rearrangement joins TRBV28 to TRBJ2-7; tentatively, D is TRBD1 (5 bases). Germline values: CDR1 MDHEN, CDR2 SYDVKM. The CDR3 is 15 amino acids. V shed 6 bases and J shed 3 bases, with 18 bases lying between them. This CDR3 is CASSQRQSLYYEQYF. DNA of the CDR3: TGTGCCAGCAGCCAAAGACAGAGCCTGTACTACGAGCAGTACTTC.

The chain links TRBV4-3 to TRBJ2-3; D is perhaps TRBD2 (7 bases). The V gene lost 0 bases and the J gene lost 6 bases, with 19 bases spanning the gap. Germline V lookup: CDR1 LGHNA, CDR2 YSLEER. The CDR3 totals 17 residues. In DNA form, the CDR3 reads TGCGCCAGCAGCCAAGACATTAGGGGGGGCGGGTCGGATACGCAGTATTTT. This translates into CASSQDIRGGGSDTQYF.

With respect to this clone: The sample contains more than one DNA sequence encoding this CDR3. CDR3 DNA sequence: TGTGCCAGCAGTTACTCGGAGACCCAGTACTTC. This sequence encodes CASSYSETQYF. The chain has TRBV6-5 and TRBJ2-5, with D uncertain. Looked up from germline, CDR1 is MNHEY and CDR2 is SVGAGI. The CDR3 is 11 amino acids. V dropped 0 bases and J dropped 5 bases, with 1 base sitting between them.

This clone was detected only a few times. The chain carries TRBV6-5 and TRBJ1-3, with D possibly TRBD1 on 5 matching bases. The CDR3 covers 15 residues. V was shortened by 6 bases and J by 1 base, with 13 bases between the two germline ends. Germline lookup yields CDR1 MNHEY and CDR2 SVGAGI. CDR3: CASSRGQVSGNTIYF. The CDR3 nucleotides are TGTGCCAGCAGCAGAGGACAAGTATCTGGAAACACCATATATTTT.

V is TRBV5-1 and J is TRBJ2-1; 11 bases fit TRBD2. V dropped 1 base and J dropped 7; count of bases not matched to a gene: 7. Germline V gene sequence: CDR1 SGHRS, CDR2 YFSETQ. The length of the CDR3 is 16 residues. The CDR3 sequence is CASSLRLAGGGNEQFF. For the CDR3, the DNA is TGCGCCAGCAGCTTGCGTCTAGCGGGAGGTGGGAATGAGCAGTTCTTC.

With respect to this clone: Other DNA sequences of this sample code for an identical CDR3. The chain employs TRBV6-5 and TRBJ1-5; 11 nucleotides align to TRBD1. Germline V gene data show CDR1 as MNHEY and CDR2 as SVGAGI. The CDR3 sequence is 14 residues long. The ends lost 6 bases at V and 6 bases at J; junction bases unmatched: 4. The CDR3 sequence is CASSRTGGRQPQHF. For the CDR3, the DNA is TGTGCCAGCAGCCGGACAGGGGGCCGTCAGCCCCAGCATTTT.

This clone was found once. The chain has TRBV5-1 and TRBJ1-1; tentatively, D is TRBD1 (5 bases). The V gene's germline CDR1 is SGHRS and CDR2 YFSETQ. V lost 2 bases and J lost 5, with 13 bases in between. This CDR3 comprises 14 residues. The CDR3 coding sequence is TGCGCCAGCAGCTTCGGAGGGGCTGGGACTGAAGCTTTCTTT. It yields the protein CASSFGGAGTEAFF. The full variable domain, in which reference TRBV5-1 and TRBJ1-1 provide the parts outside the CDR3, is KAGVTQTPRYLIKTRGQQVTLSCSPISGHRSVSWYQQTPGQGLQFLFEYFSETQRNKGNFPGRFSGRQFSNSRSEMNVSTLELGDSALYLCASSFGGAGTEAFFGQGTRLTVV.

The rearrangement links TRBV15 to TRBJ2-5; D possibly matches TRBD1 or TRBD2 (5 bases each). Trimming stripped 1 base from V and 7 bases from J, with 19 bases between. The CDR3 runs 16 residues. Per germline, CDR1 LNHNV and CDR2 YYDKDF (reference sequence). The CDR3 here is CATSRGYGSGAGTQYF. The CDR3 coding sequence is TGTGCCACCAGCAGAGGTTACGGGTCCGGGGCTGGGACCCAGTACTTC.